This T cell receptor (beta chain) is from a study of T cells in Graves' hyperthyroidism and ophthalmopathy. Amplified TCR beta CDR3 regions derived from RNA transcripts. The HTBI primer set drove a first-round RT-PCR of the TCR CDR3. TCRdb passed the multiplex PCR reads through MiXCR, listing each CDR3 protein once. Among 350,000 or so distinct CDR3 sequences listed, 15% to 20% were seen once. CDR1 and CDR2 (germline): LNHDA, SQIVND (reference sequence). This CDR3 has 14 residues. V lost 7 bases to trimming and J lost 0 bases, with 10 bases between them. This clonotype has ten or more counts. The chain joins TRBV19 to TRBJ1-3; D possibly corresponds to TRBD1 (5 bases). What was sequenced was blood. This sequence originates from a woman in her thirties or forties with Graves' ophthalmopathy. The CDR3 is CASMTAYSGNTIYF. DNA of the CDR3: TGTGCCAGTATGACAGCTTACTCTGGAAACACCATATATTTT.